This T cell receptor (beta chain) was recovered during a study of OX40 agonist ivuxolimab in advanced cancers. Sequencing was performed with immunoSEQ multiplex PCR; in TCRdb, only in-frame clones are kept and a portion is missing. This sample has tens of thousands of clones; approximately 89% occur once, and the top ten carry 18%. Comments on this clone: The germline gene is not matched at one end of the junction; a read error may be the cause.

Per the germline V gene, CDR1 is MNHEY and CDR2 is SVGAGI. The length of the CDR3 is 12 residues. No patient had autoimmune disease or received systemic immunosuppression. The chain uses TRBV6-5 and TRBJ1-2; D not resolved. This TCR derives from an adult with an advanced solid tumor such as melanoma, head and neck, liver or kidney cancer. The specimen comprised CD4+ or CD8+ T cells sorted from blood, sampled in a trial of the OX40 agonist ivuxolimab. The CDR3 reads CASSYRGRDVTW. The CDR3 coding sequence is TGTGCCAGCAGTTACAGAGGGAGGGATGTGACTTGG.